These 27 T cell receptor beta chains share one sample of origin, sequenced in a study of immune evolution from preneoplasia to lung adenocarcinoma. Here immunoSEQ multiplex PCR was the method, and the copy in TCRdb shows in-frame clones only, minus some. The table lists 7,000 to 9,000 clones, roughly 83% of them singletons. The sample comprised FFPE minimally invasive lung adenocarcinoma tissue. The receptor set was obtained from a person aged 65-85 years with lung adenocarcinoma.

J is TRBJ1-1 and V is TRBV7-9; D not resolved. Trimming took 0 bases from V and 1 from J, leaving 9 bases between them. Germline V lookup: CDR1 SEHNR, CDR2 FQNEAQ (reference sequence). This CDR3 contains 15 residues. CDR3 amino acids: CASSLAPIGNTEAFF. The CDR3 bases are TGTGCCAGCAGCTTAGCGCCCATCGGGAACACTGAAGCTTTCTTT.

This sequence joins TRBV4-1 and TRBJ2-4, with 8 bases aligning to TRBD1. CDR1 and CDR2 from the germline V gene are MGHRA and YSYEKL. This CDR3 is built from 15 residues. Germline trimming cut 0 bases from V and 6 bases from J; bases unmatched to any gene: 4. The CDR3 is CASSQDPGGGNIQYF. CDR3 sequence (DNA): TGCGCCAGCAGCCAAGACCCAGGGGGCGGAAACATTCAGTACTTC.

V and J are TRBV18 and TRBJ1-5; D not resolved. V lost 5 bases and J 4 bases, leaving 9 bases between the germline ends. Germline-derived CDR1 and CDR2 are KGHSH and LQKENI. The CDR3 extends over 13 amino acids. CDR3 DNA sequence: TGTGCCAGCTCAAAGGACCAGAATCAGCCCCAGCATTTT. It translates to CASSKDQNQPQHF.

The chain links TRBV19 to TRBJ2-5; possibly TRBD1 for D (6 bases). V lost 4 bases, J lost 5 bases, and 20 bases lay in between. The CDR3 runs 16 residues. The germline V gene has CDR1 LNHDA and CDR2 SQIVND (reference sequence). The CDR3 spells CASSTGLRGWFETQYF. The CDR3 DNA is TGTGCCAGTAGTACGGGGCTCAGGGGCTGGTTTGAGACCCAGTACTTC.

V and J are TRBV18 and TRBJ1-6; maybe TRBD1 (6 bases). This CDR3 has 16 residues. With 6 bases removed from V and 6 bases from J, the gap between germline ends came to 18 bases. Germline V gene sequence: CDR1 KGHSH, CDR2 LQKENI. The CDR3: CASSNGGPRSNSPLHF. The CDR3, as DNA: TGTGCCAGCTCGAACGGGGGCCCCCGAAGTAATTCACCCCTCCACTTT.

DNA of the CDR3: TGTGCCATAGGGCGAAACACCGGGGAGCTGTTTTTT. It encodes CAIGRNTGELFF. This rearrangement joins TRBV19 to TRBJ2-2, with D uncertain. CDR3 length: 12 residues. V lost 10 bases, J lost 2 bases, and 8 bases lay in between. The germline V gene has CDR1 LNHDA and CDR2 SQIVND (reference sequence).

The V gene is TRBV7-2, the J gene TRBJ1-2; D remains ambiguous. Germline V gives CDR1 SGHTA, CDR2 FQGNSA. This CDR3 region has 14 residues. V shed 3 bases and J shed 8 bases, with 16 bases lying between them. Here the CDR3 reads CASSFGSGVGGYTF. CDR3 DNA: TGTGCCAGCAGCTTTGGTTCGGGAGTTGGCGGCTACACCTTC.

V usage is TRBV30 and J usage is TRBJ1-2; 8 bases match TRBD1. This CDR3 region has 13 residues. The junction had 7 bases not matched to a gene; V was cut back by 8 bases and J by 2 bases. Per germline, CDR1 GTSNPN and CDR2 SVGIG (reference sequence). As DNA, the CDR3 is TGTGCCATCCACAGGGGGTTCAACTATGGCTACACCTTC. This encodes CAIHRGFNYGYTF.

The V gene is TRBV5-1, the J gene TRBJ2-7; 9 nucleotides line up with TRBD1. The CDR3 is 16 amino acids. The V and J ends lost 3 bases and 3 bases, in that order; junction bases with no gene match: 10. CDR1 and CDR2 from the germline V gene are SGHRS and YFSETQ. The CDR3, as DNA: TGCGCCAGCAGCTCCAGGCGACAGGGGGATAGCTACGAGCAGTACTTC. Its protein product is CASSSRRQGDSYEQYF. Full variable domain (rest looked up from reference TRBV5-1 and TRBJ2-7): KAGVTQTPRYLIKTRGQQVTLSCSPISGHRSVSWYQQTPGQGLQFLFEYFSETQRNKGNFPGRFSGRQFSNSRSEMNVSTLELGDSALYLCASSSRRQGDSYEQYFGPGTRLTVT.

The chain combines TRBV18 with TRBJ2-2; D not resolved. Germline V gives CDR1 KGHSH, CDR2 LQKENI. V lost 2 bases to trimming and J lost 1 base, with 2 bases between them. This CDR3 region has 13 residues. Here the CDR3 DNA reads TGTGCCAGCTCACCAGGGAACACCGGGGAGCTGTTTTTT. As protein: CASSPGNTGELFF.

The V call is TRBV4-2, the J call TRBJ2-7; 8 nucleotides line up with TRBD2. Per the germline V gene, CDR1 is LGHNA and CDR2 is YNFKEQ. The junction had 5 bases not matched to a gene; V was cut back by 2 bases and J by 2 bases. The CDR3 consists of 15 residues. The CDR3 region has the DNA TGTGCCAGCAGCCAACAGCGGGAGTCCGCCTACGAGCAGTACTTC. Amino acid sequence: CASSQQRESAYEQYF.

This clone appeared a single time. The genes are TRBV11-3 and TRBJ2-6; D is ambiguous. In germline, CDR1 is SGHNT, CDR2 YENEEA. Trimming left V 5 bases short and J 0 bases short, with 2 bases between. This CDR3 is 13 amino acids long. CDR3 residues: CASSPSGANVLTF. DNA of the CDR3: TGTGCCAGCAGCCCCTCTGGGGCCAACGTCCTGACTTTC.

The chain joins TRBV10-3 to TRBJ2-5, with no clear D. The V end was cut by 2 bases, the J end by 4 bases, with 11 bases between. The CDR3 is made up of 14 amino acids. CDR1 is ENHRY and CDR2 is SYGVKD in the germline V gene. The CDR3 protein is CAISEGAFPETQYF. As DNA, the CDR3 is TGTGCCATCAGTGAGGGAGCGTTCCCAGAGACCCAGTACTTC.

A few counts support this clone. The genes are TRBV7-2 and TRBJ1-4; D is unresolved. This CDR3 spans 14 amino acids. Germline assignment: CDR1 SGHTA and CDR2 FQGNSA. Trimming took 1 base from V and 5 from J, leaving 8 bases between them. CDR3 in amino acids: CASSLVAQNEKLFF. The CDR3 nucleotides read TGTGCCAGCAGCTTAGTCGCACAGAATGAAAAACTGTTTTTT.

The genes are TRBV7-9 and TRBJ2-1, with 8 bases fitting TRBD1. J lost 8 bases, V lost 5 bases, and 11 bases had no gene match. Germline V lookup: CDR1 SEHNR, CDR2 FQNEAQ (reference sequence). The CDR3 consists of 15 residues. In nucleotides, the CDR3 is TGTGCCAGCAGCCTCGGACAGGGACGGGCCTATGAGCAGTTCTTC. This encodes CASSLGQGRAYEQFF.

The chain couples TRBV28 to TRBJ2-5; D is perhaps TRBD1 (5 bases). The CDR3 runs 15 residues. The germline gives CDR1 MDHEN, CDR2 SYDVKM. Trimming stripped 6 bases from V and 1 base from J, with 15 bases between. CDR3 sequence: CASSRVGASQETQYF. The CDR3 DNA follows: TGTGCCAGCAGCCGAGTAGGGGCCTCCCAAGAGACCCAGTACTTC.

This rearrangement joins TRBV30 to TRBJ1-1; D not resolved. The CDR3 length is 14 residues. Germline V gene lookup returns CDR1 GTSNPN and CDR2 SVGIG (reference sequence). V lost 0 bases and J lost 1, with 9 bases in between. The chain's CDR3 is CAWSVVHKNTEAFF. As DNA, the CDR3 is TGTGCCTGGAGTGTAGTCCACAAGAACACTGAAGCTTTCTTT.

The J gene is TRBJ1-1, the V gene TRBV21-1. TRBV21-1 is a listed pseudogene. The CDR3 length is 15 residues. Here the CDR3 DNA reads TGTGCCAGCAGCAAAGAGAGTGTGCCGGTCACTGAAGCTTTCTTT. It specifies CASSKESVPVTEAFF.

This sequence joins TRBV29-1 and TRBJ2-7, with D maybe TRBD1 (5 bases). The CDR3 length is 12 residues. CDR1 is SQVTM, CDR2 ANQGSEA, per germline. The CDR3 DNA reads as TGCAGTCGTACAGGACCCGGGTACGAGCAGTACTTC. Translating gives CSRTGPGYEQYF.

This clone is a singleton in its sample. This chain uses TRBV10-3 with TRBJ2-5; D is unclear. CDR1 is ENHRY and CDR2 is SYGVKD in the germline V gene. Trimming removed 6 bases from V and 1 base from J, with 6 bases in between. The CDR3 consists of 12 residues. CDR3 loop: CAISDAQETQYF. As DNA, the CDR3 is TGTGCCATCAGCGACGCCCAAGAGACCCAGTACTTC.

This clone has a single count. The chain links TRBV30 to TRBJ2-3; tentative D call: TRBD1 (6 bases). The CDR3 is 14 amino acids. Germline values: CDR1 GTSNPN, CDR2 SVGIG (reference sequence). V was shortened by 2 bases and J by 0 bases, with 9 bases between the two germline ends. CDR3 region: CAWSWQGSTDTQYF. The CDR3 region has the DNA TGTGCCTGGAGTTGGCAGGGGAGCACAGATACGCAGTATTTT.

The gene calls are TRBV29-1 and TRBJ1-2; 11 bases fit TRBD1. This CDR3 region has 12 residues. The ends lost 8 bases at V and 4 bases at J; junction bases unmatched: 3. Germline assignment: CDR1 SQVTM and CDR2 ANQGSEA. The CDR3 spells CSSGTGGYGYTF. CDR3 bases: TGCAGCAGTGGGACAGGGGGCTATGGCTACACCTTC.

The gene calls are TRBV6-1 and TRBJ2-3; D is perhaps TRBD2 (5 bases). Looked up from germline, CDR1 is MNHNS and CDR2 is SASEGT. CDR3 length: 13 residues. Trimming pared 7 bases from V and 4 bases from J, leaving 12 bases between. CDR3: CASTSGSSDTQYF. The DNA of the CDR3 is TGTGCCAGCACCTCGGGGTCGTCAGATACGCAGTATTTT.

The CDR3 loop is CASSFPEAKNIQYF. The CDR3 nucleotides are TGTGCCAGCAGCTTCCCGGAAGCCAAAAACATTCAGTACTTC. This chain links TRBV7-2 with TRBJ2-4; D not resolved. The germline gives CDR1 SGHTA, CDR2 FQGNSA. The V gene lost 3 bases and the J gene lost 0 bases, with 6 bases spanning the gap. The CDR3 is 14 amino acids. The whole variable domain, remainder taken from reference TRBV7-2 and TRBJ2-4, is GAGVSQSPSNKVTEKGKDVELRCDPISGHTALYWYRQSLGQGLEFLIYFQGNSAPDKSGLPSDRFSAERTGGSVSTLTIQRTQQEDSAVYLCASSFPEAKNIQYFGAGTRLSVL.

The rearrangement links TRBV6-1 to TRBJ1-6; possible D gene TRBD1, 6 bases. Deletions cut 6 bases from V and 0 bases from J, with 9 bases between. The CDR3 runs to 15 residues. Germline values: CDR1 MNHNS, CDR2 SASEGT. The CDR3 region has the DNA TGTGCCAGCAGAGGGGGGAGCTCCTATAATTCACCCCTCCACTTT. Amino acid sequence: CASRGGSSYNSPLHF.

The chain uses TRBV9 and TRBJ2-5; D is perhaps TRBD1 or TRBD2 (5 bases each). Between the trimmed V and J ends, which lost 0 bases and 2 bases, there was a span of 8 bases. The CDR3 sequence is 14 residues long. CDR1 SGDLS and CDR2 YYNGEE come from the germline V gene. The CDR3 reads CASSVGGVQETQYF. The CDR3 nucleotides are TGTGCCAGCAGCGTAGGAGGGGTGCAAGAGACCCAGTACTTC.

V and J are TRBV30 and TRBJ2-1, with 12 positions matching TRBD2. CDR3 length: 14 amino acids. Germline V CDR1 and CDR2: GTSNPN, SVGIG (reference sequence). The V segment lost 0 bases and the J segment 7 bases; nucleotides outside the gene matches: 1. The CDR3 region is CAWSVTSGRNEQFF. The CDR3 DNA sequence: TGTGCCTGGAGTGTAACTAGCGGGAGGAATGAGCAGTTCTTC.